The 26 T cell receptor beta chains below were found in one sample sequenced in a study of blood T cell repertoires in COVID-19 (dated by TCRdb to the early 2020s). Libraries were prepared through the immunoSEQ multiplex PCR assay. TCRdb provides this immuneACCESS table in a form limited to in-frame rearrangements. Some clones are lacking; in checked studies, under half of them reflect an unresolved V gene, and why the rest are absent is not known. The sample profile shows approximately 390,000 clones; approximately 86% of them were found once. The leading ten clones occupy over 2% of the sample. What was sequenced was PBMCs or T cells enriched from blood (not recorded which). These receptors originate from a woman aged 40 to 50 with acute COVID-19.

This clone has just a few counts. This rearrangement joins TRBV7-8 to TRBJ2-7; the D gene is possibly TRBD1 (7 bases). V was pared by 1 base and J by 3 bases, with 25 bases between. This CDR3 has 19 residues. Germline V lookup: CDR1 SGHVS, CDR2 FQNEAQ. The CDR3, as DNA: TGTGCCAGCAGCTTAGGACCCCGTTTGGTGACGCAGGGGGGCTACGAGCAGTACTTC. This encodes CASSLGPRLVTQGGYEQYF.

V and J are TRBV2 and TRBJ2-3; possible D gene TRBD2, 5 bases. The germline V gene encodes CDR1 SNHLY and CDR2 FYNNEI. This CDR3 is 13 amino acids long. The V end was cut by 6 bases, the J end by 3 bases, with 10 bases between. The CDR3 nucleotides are TGTGCCAGCAGAGGAGGTTGGACAGATACGCAGTATTTT. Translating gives CASRGGWTDTQYF. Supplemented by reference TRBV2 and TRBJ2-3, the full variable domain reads EPEVTQTPSHQVTQMGQEVILRCVPISNHLYFYWYRQILGQKVEFLVSFYNNEISEKSEIFDDQFSVERPDGSNFTLKIRSTKLEDSAMYFCASRGGWTDTQYFGPGTRLTVL.

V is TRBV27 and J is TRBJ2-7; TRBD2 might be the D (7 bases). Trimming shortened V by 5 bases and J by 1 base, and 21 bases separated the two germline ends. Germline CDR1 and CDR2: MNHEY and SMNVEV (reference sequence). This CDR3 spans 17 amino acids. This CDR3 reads CASSLKFGRGASYEQYF. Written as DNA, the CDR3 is TGTGCCAGCAGTCTGAAGTTCGGACGGGGGGCATCCTACGAGCAGTACTTC.

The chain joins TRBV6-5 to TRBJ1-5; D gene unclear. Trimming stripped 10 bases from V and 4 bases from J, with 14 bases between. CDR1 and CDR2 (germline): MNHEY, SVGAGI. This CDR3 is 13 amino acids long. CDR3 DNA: TGTGCCACCCGGGAACAGATTAATCAGCCCCAGCATTTT. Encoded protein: CATREQINQPQHF.

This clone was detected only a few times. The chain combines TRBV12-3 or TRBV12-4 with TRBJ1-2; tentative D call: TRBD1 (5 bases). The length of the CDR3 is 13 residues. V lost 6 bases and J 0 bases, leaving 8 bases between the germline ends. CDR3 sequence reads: CASRQTANYGYTF. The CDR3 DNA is TGTGCCAGCAGACAGACAGCTAACTATGGCTACACCTTC.

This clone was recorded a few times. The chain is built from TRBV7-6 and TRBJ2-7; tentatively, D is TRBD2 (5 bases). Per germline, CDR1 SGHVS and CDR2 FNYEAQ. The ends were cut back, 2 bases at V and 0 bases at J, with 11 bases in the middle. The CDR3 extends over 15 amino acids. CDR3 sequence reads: CASSLTVGSSYEQYF. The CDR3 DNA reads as TGTGCCAGCAGCTTAACAGTTGGGAGCTCCTACGAGCAGTACTTC.

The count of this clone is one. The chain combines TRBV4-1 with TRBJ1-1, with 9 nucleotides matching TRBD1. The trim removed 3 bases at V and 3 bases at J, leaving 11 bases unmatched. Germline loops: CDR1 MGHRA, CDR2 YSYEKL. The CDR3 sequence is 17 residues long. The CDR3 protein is CASSQAGQGRGYTEAFF. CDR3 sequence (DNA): TGCGCCAGCAGCCAGGCAGGACAGGGGCGGGGGTACACTGAAGCTTTCTTT.

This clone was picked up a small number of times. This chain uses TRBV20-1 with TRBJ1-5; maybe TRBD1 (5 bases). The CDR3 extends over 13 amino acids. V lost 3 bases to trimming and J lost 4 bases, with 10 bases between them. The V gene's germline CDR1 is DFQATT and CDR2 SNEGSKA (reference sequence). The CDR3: CSASSGVNQPQHF. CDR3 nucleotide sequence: TGCAGTGCTAGTTCGGGGGTAAATCAGCCCCAGCATTTT.

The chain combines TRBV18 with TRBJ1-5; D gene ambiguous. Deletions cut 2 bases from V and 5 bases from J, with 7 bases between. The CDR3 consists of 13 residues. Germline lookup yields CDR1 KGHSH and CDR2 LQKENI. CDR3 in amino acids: CASSPGEDQPQHF. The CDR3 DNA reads TGTGCCAGCTCACCAGGGGAGGATCAGCCCCAGCATTTT.

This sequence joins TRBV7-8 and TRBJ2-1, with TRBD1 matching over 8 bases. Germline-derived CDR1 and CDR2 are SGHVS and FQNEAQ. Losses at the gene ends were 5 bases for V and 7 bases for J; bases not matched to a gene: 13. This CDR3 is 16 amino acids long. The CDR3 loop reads CASSPTPDRVINEQFF. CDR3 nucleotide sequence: TGTGCCAGCAGCCCAACCCCGGACAGGGTAATTAATGAGCAGTTCTTC.

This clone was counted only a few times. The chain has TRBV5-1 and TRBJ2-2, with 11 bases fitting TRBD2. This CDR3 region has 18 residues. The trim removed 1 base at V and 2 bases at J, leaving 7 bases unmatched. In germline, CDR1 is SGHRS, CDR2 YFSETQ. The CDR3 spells CASSLRLAGGLNTGELFF. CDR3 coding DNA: TGCGCCAGCAGCTTGAGGCTAGCGGGGGGACTTAACACCGGGGAGCTGTTTTTT.

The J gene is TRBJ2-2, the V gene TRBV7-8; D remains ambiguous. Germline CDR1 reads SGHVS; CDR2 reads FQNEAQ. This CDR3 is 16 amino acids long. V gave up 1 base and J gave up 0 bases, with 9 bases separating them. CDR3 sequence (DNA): TGTGCCAGCAGCTTAGTAATCTCTTCGAACACCGGGGAGCTGTTTTTT. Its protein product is CASSLVISSNTGELFF.

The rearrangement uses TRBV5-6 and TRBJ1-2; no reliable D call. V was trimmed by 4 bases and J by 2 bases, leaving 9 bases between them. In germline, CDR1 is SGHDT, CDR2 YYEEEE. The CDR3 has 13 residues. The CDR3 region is CASSPPGNYGYTF. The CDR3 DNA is TGTGCCAGCAGCCCCCCGGGAAACTATGGCTACACCTTC.

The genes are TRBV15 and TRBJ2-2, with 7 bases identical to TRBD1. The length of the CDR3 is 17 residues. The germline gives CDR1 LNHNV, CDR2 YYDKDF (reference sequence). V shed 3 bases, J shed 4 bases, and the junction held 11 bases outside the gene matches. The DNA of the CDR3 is TGTGCCACCAGCAGCTCATTAACAGGGGTGGGCACCGGGGAGCTGTTTTTT. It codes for CATSSSLTGVGTGELFF.

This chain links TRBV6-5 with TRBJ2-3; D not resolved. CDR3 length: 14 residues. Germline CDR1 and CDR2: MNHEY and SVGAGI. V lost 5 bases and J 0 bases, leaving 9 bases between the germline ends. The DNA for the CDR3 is TGTGCCAGCAGTCCATTACAAAGCACAGATACGCAGTATTTT. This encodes CASSPLQSTDTQYF.

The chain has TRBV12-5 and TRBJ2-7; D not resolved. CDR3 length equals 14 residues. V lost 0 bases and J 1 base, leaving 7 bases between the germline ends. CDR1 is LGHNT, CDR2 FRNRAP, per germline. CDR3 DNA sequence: TGTGCTAGTGGTTTGGTACCTACTTCCTACGAGCAGTACTTC. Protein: CASGLVPTSYEQYF.

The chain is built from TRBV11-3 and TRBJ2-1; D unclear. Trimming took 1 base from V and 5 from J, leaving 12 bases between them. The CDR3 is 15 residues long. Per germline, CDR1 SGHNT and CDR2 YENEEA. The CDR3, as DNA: TGTGCCAGCAGCTTAGGCTTTGGGCGCGACAATGAGCAGTTCTTC. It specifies CASSLGFGRDNEQFF.

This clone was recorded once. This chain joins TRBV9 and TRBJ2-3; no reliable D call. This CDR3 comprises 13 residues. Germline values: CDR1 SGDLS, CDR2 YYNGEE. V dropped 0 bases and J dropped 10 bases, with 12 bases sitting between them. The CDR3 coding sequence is TGTGCCAGCAGCGTAGCAGACGGTCGGGCGCAGTATTTT. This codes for CASSVADGRAQYF.

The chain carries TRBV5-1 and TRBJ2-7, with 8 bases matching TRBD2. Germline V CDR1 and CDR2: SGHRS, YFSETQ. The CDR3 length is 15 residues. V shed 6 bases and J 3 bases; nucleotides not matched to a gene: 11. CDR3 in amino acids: CASNLSGLVDYEQYF. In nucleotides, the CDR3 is TGCGCCAGCAACCTTTCGGGACTAGTCGACTACGAGCAGTACTTC.

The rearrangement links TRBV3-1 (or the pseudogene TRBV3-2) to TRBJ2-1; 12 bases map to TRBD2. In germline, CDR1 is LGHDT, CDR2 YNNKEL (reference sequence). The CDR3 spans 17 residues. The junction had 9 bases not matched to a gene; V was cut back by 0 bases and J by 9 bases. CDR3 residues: CASSQDRLAGGLGEQFF. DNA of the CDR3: TGTGCCAGCAGCCAAGATCGGCTAGCGGGGGGGCTTGGTGAGCAGTTCTTC.

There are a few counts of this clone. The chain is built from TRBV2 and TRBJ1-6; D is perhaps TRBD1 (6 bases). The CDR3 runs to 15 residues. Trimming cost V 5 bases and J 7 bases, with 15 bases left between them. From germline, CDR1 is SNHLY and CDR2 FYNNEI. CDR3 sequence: CASSPEQGPNSPLHF. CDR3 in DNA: TGTGCCAGCAGTCCCGAACAGGGACCAAATTCACCCCTCCACTTT.

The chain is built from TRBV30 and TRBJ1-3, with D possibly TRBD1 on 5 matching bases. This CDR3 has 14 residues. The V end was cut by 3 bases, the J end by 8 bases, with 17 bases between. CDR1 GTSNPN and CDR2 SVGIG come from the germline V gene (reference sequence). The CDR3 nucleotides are TGTGCCTGGAGGTCGGGACCGTGGAGGGACACCATATATTTT. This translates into CAWRSGPWRDTIYF.

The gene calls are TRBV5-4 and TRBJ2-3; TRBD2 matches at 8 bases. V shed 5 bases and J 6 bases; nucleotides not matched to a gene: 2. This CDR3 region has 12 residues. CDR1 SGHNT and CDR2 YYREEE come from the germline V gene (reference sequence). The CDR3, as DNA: TGTGCCAGCAGTCGACTAGCGGATACGCAGTATTTT. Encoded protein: CASSRLADTQYF.

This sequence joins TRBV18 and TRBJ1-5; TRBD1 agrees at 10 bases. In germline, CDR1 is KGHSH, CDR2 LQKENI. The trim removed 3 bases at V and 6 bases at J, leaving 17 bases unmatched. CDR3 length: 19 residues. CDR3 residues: CASSPVRTGGALSGQPQHF. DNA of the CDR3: TGTGCCAGCTCACCGGTTCGGACAGGGGGTGCCCTTAGTGGTCAGCCCCAGCATTTT.

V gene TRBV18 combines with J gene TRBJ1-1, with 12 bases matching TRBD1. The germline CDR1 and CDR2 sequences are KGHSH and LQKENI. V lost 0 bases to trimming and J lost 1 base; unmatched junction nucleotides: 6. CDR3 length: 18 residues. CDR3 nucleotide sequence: TGTGCCAGCTCACCACCGGGACAGGGGGCGAGGTGGAACACTGAAGCTTTCTTT. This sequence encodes CASSPPGQGARWNTEAFF. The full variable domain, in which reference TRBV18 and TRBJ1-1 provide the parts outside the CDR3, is NAGVMQNPRHLVRRRGQEARLRCSPMKGHSHVYWYRQLPEEGLKFMVYLQKENIIDESGMPKERFSAEFPKEGPSILRIQQVVRGDSAAYFCASSPPGQGARWNTEAFFGQGTRLTVV.

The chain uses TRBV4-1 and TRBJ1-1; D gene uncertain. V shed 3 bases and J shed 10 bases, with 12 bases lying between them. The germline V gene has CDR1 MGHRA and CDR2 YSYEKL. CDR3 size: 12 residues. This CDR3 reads CASSHSGEGAFF. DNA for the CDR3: TGCGCCAGCAGCCATTCCGGGGAGGGAGCTTTCTTT.